These T cell receptor beta chains were read from a single sample in a study of cytomegalovirus exposure and HLA in healthy donors. Assay used: immunoSEQ multiplex PCR; TCRdb lists only in-frame clones, some missing. The top ten hold 4% to 5.5% of the sample, which has 90,000 to 150,000 clones, approximately 90% seen once. Sequences were obtained from PBMCs. The source of these receptors is a young man in good health and CMV-seropositive. CDR3s include the opening cysteine and the closing phenylalanine or tryptophan. Each record gives: clone size, J gene, D gene, V gene, CDR3 protein, CDR3 DNA. The D gene is left open where the match is weak. Rows may omit the clone size; those that give it use once, few, many or a size class.

.	TRBJ1-5	.	TRBV19	CASSIGSGSNQPQHF	TGTGCCAGTAGTATAGGGTCCGGTAGCAATCAGCCCCAGCATTTT
once	TRBJ1-1	.	TRBV7-8	CASSAWTSGTEAFF	TGTGCCAGCAGCGCCTGGACCAGCGGCACTGAAGCTTTCTTT
.	TRBJ1-6	.	TRBV15	CATSSQKASSYNSPLHF	TGTGCCACCAGCAGCCAAAAGGCTAGCTCCTATAATTCACCCCTCCACTTT
.	TRBJ1-1	.	TRBV27	CASSFLENTEAFF	TGTGCCAGCAGTTTTCTAGAGAACACTGAAGCTTTCTTT
.	TRBJ2-2	.	TRBV7-7	CASSLAPAGELFF	TGTGCTAGCAGCTTAGCCCCGGCCGGGGAGCTGTTTTTT
.	TRBJ2-3	TRBD2	TRBV6-1	CASSDPGLAASTDTQYF	TGTGCCAGCAGTGACCCGGGACTAGCGGCTAGCACAGATACGCAGTATTTT
.	TRBJ2-1	.	TRBV6-6	CASSRGSSYNEQFF	TGTGCCAGCAGCCGGGGGAGCTCCTACAATGAGCAGTTCTTC
.	TRBJ1-6	TRBD1	TRBV27	CASSLEGANSPLHF	TGTGCCAGCAGTTTAGAGGGGGCGAATTCACCCCTCCACTTT
.	TRBJ1-3	.	TRBV5-4	CASAQGIGNTIYF	TGTGCCAGCGCACAGGGTATTGGAAACACCATATATTTT
.	TRBJ2-1	TRBD2	TRBV2	CASSELAGGREQFF	TGTGCCAGCAGTGAACTAGCGGGGGGGCGAGAGCAGTTCTTC
.	TRBJ2-1	.	TRBV4-1	CASSRTVSSYNEQFF	TGCGCCAGCAGCCGTACTGTAAGCTCCTACAATGAGCAGTTCTTC
.	TRBJ2-7	TRBD1	TRBV5-1	CASSSGQGANEQYF	TGCGCCAGCAGCTCGGGACAGGGGGCAAACGAGCAGTACTTC
.	TRBJ2-3	.	TRBV28	CASSWTANPTDTQYF	TGTGCCAGCAGTTGGACAGCAAACCCGACAGATACGCAGTATTTT
.	TRBJ1-1	.	TRBV2	CASSVGAELMNTEAFF	TGTGCCAGCAGTGTGGGGGCAGAACTCATGAACACTGAAGCTTTCTTT
.	TRBJ2-5	TRBD2	TRBV9	CASSPGTSGGSWETQYF	TGTGCCAGCAGCCCAGGGACTAGCGGGGGAAGTTGGGAGACCCAGTACTTC
.	TRBJ2-3	TRBD1	TRBV28	CASRIGGRADTQYF	TGTGCCAGCAGGATAGGGGGCCGAGCAGATACGCAGTATTTT
.	TRBJ2-7	.	TRBV6-6	CASSYSAGPSYEQYF	TGTGCCAGCAGTTACAGTGCGGGACCTTCCTACGAGCAGTACTTC
.	TRBJ1-1	TRBD1	TRBV6-1	CASSEAPMRQGDLDFF	TGTGCCAGCAGTGAGGCTCCGATGAGGCAGGGGGACTTGGATTTCTTT
.	TRBJ1-1	TRBD1	TRBV6-4	CASSDLPGQGEAFF	TGTGCCAGCAGTGACCTACCCGGACAGGGCGAGGCTTTCTTT
.	TRBJ1-1	.	TRBV21-1	CASSKCEAFNTEAFF	TGTGCCAGCAGCAAATGTGAGGCGTTCAACACTGAAGCTTTCTTT
.	TRBJ2-7	.	TRBV10-3	CAISERTEYEQYF	TGTGCCATCAGTGAAAGGACAGAATACGAGCAGTACTTC
once	TRBJ1-4	.	TRBV10-3	CAISAGDEKLFF	TGTGCCATCAGTGCAGGGGATGAAAAACTGTTTTTT
.	TRBJ1-1	.	TRBV7-8	CASSPLITANTEAFF	TGTGCCAGCAGCCCATTGATAACAGCGAACACTGAAGCTTTCTTT
.	TRBJ2-4	TRBD1	TRBV7-9	CASSPRQGRDIQYF	TGTGCCAGCAGCCCCCGACAGGGTAGGGACATTCAGTACTTC
.	TRBJ1-6	TRBD1	TRBV11-2	CASSFYGGGDSPLHF	TGTGCCAGCAGCTTTTATGGAGGGGGCGATTCACCCCTCCACTTT
.	TRBJ2-5	.	TRBV25-1	CASSEGRGQETQYF	TGTGCCAGCAGTGAAGGACGGGGACAAGAGACCCAGTACTTC
.	TRBJ2-2	TRBD2	TRBV27	CASSSLAGGPGELFF	TGTGCCAGCAGTTCACTAGCGGGGGGACCCGGGGAGCTGTTTTTT
.	TRBJ2-1	TRBD1	TRBV19	CASIGAPGQGGMNEQFF	TGTGCCAGTATCGGGGCCCCGGGACAGGGAGGTATGAATGAGCAGTTCTTC
few	TRBJ1-1	.	TRBV5-1	CASSLQGGEGSEAFF	TGCGCCAGCAGCTTGCAGGGAGGGGAGGGGAGTGAAGCTTTCTTT
.	TRBJ1-1	.	TRBV13	CASTVRGLGTEAFF	TGTGCCAGCACCGTGAGGGGGTTGGGCACTGAAGCTTTCTTT
.	TRBJ1-2	.	TRBV7-9	CASSLAVQDLYGYTF	TGTGCCAGCAGCTTAGCGGTACAGGATCTCTATGGCTACACCTTC
.	TRBJ1-6	.	TRBV27	CASSLSMADNYNSPLHF	TGTGCCAGCAGTTTATCTATGGCAGACAACTATAATTCACCCCTCCACTTT
.	TRBJ2-4	TRBD2	TRBV19	CATLLLAGGTWAKNIQYF	TGTGCCACCCTCTTACTAGCGGGGGGCACGTGGGCCAAAAACATTCAGTACTTC
once	TRBJ2-7	TRBD2	TRBV5-6	CASSLGGAVPYEQYF	TGTGCCAGCAGCCTCGGGGGGGCCGTCCCCTACGAGCAGTACTTC
.	TRBJ2-1	TRBD2	TRBV7-2	CASSATSGLSYNEQFF	TGTGCCAGCAGCGCCACTAGCGGACTATCCTACAATGAGCAGTTCTTC
.	TRBJ2-3	.	TRBV6-5	CASKLRMVGTDTQYF	TGTGCCAGCAAGTTGAGGATGGTGGGCACAGATACGCAGTATTTT
.	TRBJ2-3	.	TRBV5-4	CASSVQGGTDTQYF	TGTGCCAGCAGCGTACAGGGAGGGACAGATACGCAGTATTTT
.	TRBJ2-7	TRBD1	TRBV2	CASSPRTGPRAKHYEQYF	TGTGCCAGCAGTCCTAGGACAGGCCCGAGGGCCAAGCACTACGAGCAGTACTTC
medium-sized	TRBJ2-3	TRBD2	TRBV6-4	CASSDSSGGATQYF	TGTGCCAGCAGTGACTCTAGCGGGGGGGCTACGCAGTATTTT
.	TRBJ2-7	TRBD1	TRBV5-5	CASSEFGTGHYEQYF	TGTGCCAGCAGCGAATTCGGGACAGGGCACTACGAGCAGTACTTC
.	TRBJ1-4	.	TRBV11-2	CASSLRGAIDEKLFF	TGTGCCAGCAGCTTGCGGGGGGCGATTGATGAAAAACTGTTTTTT
.	TRBJ1-1	.	TRBV5-1	CASSQGVNTEAFF	TGCGCCAGCTCACAGGGCGTAAACACTGAAGCTTTCTTT
.	TRBJ2-3	.	TRBV28	CASSRGSSGTDTQYF	TGTGCCAGCAGCCGAGGATCGTCTGGCACAGATACGCAGTATTTT
.	TRBJ1-1	.	TRBV7-2	CASSLVGVRNTEAFF	TGTGCCAGCAGCTTAGTAGGGGTAAGGAACACTGAAGCTTTCTTT
.	TRBJ1-5	.	TRBV4-1	CASSQDRANQPQHF	TGCGCCAGCAGCCAAGACAGGGCTAATCAGCCCCAGCATTTT
.	TRBJ1-1	.	TRBV19	CASSIHSSMNTEAFF	TGTGCCAGTAGTATACACAGTTCCATGAACACTGAAGCTTTCTTT
.	TRBJ2-5	.	TRBV12-5	CASVLMAPTLTETQYF	TGTGCTAGTGTACTTATGGCCCCCACACTAACAGAGACCCAGTACTTC
.	TRBJ1-5	TRBD1	TRBV5-5	CASSIWGQGGRPQHF	TGTGCCAGCAGCATTTGGGGACAGGGAGGAAGGCCCCAGCATTTT